The 5 T cell receptor beta chains below were found in one sample sequenced in a study of blood T cell repertoires in COVID-19. Sequencing used immunoSEQ multiplex PCR; TCRdb keeps in-frame clones, though not all of them. The sample shows about 120,000 clones, less than 75% of them seen only once. Sequencing used peripheral blood. These receptors all stem from a woman aged 60-75 years with acute or convalescent COVID-19.

Written as DNA, the CDR3 is TGTGCCAGTAGTATAGATTGGCGGGCCCACTCCTACAATGAGCAGTTCTTC. This codes for CASSIDWRAHSYNEQFF. The genes are TRBV19 and TRBJ2-1; perhaps TRBD2 as D (5 bases). Per germline, CDR1 LNHDA and CDR2 SQIVND (reference sequence). V dropped 0 bases and J dropped 0 bases, with 12 bases sitting between them. The CDR3 spans 17 residues.

V is TRBV9 and J is TRBJ2-2, with D maybe TRBD1 (5 bases). The V and J ends lost 3 bases and 3 bases respectively, with 9 bases between them. Germline assignment: CDR1 SGDLS and CDR2 YYNGEE. CDR3 size: 14 residues. The CDR3 loop is CASSGTFDTGELFF. CDR3 coding DNA: TGTGCCAGCAGCGGGACATTCGACACCGGGGAGCTGTTTTTT.

This sequence joins TRBV3-1 (or the pseudogene TRBV3-2) and TRBJ1-2; TRBD1 agrees at 8 bases. The germline V gene has CDR1 LGHDT and CDR2 YNNKEL (reference sequence). The CDR3 contains 13 residues. Germline trimming cut 4 bases from V and 6 bases from J; bases unmatched to any gene: 4. The CDR3 sequence: CASSLNRGDGYTF. The CDR3, as DNA: TGTGCCAGCAGCCTTAACAGGGGGGATGGCTACACCTTC.

V is TRBV28 and J is TRBJ2-7; possible D gene TRBD1, 6 bases. V shed 6 bases and J shed 2 bases, with 14 bases lying between them. CDR1 MDHEN and CDR2 SYDVKM come from the germline V gene. The CDR3 has 14 amino acids. Written as DNA, the CDR3 is TGTGCCAGCAGCCGAACAGGGATGGCCTACGAGCAGTACTTC. Translation: CASSRTGMAYEQYF.

Only one count was recorded for this clone. J is TRBJ2-1 and V is TRBV11-3; D perhaps matches TRBD1 (5 bases). Deletions cut 2 bases from V and 9 bases from J, with 14 bases between. The CDR3 spans 14 residues. CDR1 is SGHNT, CDR2 YENEEA, per germline. CDR3 sequence: CASSLKAGHSEQFF. The CDR3 nucleotides read TGTGCCAGCAGCTTAAAGGCCGGACACAGTGAGCAGTTCTTC. Together with reference TRBV11-3 and TRBJ2-1, the CDR3 gives the full variable domain: EAGVVQSPRYKIIEKKQPVAFWCNPISGHNTLYWYLQNLGQGPELLIRYENEEAVDDSQLPKDRFSAERLKGVDSTLKIQPAELGDSAVYLCASSLKAGHSEQFFGPGTRLTVL.